This T cell receptor (beta chain) was obtained from a study of T cells in Graves' hyperthyroidism and ophthalmopathy. Broader study findings: Separation of ophthalmopathy from stable hyperthyroidism was achieved by a 13 V-J model.

In the case of this clonotype: Its antigen is as yet unknown.

There were TCR beta CDR3 regions amplified from RNA transcripts. A first-round RT-PCR of the TCR CDR3 used the HTBI primer set. One entry per CDR3 protein, called by TCRdb with MiXCR from the multiplex PCR reads. Here the sample spans about 660,000 distinct CDR3 sequences, nearly 45% being singletons. V shed 4 bases, J shed 8 bases, and the junction held 8 bases outside the gene matches. CDR1 and CDR2 from the germline V gene are SGHTA and FQGNSA. The CDR3 totals 16 residues. This clonotype was sampled from an adult man with Graves' disease, either hyperthyroidism or ophthalmopathy (not recorded which). The sample taken for sequencing was peripheral blood or thyroid tissue (not recorded which). This chain joins TRBV7-2 and TRBJ2-2, with 12 bases lining up with TRBD2. The CDR3 nucleotides read TGTGCCAGCAGCTCACCAGCTAGCGGGAGGGCTGGGGAGCTGTTTTTT. It yields the protein CASSSPASGRAGELFF.